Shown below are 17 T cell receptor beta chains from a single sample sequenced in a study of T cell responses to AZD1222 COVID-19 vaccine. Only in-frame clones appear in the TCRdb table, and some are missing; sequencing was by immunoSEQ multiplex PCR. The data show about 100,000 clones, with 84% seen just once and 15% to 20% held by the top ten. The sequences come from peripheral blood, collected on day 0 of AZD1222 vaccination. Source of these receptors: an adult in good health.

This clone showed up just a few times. CDR3 residues: CAVRQASGNTIYF. CDR3 bases: TGTGCCGTTAGACAGGCCTCTGGAAACACCATATATTTT. The chain joins TRBV6-6 to TRBJ1-3, with a possible D match to TRBD1 (6 bases). V dropped 11 bases and J dropped 0 bases, with 11 bases sitting between them. Germline V gene sequence: CDR1 MNHNY, CDR2 SVGAGI (reference sequence). This CDR3 has 13 amino acids.

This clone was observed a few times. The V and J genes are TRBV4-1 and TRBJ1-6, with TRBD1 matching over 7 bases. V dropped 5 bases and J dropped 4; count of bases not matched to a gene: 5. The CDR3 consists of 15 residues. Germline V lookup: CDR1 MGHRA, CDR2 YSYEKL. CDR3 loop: CASSSGQFYNSPLHF. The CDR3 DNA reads TGCGCCAGCAGCTCGGGACAGTTTTATAATTCACCCCTCCACTTT.

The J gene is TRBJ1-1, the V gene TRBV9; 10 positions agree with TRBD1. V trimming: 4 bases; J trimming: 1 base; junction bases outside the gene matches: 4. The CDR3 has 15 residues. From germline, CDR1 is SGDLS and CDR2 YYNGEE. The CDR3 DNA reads TGTGCCAGCAGCCCACGGACAGGGGGGAACACTGAAGCTTTCTTT. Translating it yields CASSPRTGGNTEAFF.

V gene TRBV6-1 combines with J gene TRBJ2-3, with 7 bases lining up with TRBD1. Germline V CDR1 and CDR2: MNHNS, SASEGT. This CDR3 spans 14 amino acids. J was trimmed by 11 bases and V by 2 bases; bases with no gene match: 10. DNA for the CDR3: TGTGCCAGCAGTGAAACCGGGACAGCCGACCAGCAGTATTTT. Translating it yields CASSETGTADQQYF.

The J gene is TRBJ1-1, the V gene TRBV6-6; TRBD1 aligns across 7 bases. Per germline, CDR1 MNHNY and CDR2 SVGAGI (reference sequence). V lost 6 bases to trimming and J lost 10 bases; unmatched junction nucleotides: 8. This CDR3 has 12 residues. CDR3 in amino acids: CASRDWTGAAFF. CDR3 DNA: TGTGCCAGCAGGGATTGGACAGGTGCAGCTTTCTTT.

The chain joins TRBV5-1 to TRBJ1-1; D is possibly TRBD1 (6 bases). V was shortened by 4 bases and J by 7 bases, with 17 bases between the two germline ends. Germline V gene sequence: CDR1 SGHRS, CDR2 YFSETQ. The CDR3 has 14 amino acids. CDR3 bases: TGCGCCAGCAGCACGCCAGGGACACTAGGTGAAGCTTTCTTT. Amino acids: CASSTPGTLGEAFF. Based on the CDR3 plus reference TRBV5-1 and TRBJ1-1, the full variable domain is KAGVTQTPRYLIKTRGQQVTLSCSPISGHRSVSWYQQTPGQGLQFLFEYFSETQRNKGNFPGRFSGRQFSNSRSEMNVSTLELGDSALYLCASSTPGTLGEAFFGQGTRLTVV.

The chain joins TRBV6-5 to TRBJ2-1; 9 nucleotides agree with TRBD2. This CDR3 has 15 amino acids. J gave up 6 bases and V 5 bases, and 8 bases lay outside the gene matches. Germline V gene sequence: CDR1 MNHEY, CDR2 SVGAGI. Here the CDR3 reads CASSRDGTSINEQFF. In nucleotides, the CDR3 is TGTGCCAGCAGTCGCGATGGGACTAGCATCAATGAGCAGTTCTTC.

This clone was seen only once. CDR3 protein: CAWSVRLGGENTEAFF. CDR3 sequence (DNA): TGTGCCTGGAGTGTACGGCTCGGGGGGGAGAACACTGAAGCTTTCTTT. The chain couples TRBV30 to TRBJ1-1; D possibly corresponds to TRBD1 (5 bases). This CDR3 is 16 amino acids long. Germline V gives CDR1 GTSNPN, CDR2 SVGIG (reference sequence). V was pared by 0 bases and J by 1 base, with 15 bases between.

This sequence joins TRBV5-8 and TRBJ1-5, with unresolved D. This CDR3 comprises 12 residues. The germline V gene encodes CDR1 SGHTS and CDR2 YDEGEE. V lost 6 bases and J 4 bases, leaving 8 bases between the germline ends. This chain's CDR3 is CASTRDNQPQHF. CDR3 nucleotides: TGTGCCAGCACTAGGGATAATCAGCCCCAGCATTTT.

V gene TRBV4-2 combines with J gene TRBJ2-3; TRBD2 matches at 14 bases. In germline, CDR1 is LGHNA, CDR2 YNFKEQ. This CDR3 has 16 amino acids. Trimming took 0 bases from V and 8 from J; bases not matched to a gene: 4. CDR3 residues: CASSQDGTSGGGTQYF. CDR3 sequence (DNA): TGTGCCAGCAGCCAAGATGGGACTAGCGGGGGTGGTACGCAGTATTTT.

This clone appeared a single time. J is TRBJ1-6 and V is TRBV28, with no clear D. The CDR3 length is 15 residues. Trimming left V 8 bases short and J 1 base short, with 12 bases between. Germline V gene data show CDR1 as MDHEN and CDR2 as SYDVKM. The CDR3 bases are TGTGCCAGCGCTTTTGTGGCATCCTATAATTCACCCCTCCACTTT. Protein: CASAFVASYNSPLHF. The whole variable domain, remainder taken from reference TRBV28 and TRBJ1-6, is DVKVTQSSRYLVKRTGEKVFLECVQDMDHENMFWYRQDPGLGLRLIYFSYDVKMKEKGDIPEGYSVSREKKERFSLILESASTNQTSMYLCASAFVASYNSPLHFGNGTRLTVT.

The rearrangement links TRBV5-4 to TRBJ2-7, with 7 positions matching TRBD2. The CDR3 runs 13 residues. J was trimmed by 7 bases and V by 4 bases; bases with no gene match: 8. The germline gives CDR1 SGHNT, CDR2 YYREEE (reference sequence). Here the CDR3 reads CASSQSGAGEQYF. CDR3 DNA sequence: TGTGCCAGCAGCCAGAGCGGGGCTGGGGAGCAGTACTTC.

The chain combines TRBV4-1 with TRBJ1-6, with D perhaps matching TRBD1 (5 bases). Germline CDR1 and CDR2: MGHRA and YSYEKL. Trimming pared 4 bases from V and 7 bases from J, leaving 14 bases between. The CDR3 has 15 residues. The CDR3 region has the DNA TGCGCCAGCAGCCTGGCCCGGGGGTTAAATTCACCCCTCCACTTT. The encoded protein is CASSLARGLNSPLHF.

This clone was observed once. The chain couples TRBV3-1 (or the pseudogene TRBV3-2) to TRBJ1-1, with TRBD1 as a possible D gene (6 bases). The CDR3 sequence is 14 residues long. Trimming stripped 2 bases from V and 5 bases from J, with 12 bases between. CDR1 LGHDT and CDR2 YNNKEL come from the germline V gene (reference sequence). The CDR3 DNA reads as TGTGCCAGCAGCCAATTACAGGGAGAGACTGAAGCTTTCTTT. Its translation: CASSQLQGETEAFF.

CDR3 in DNA: TGTGCCAGCAGTTACGGGGGATCGACCGGGGAGCTGTTTTTT. This gives the protein CASSYGGSTGELFF. This rearrangement joins TRBV6-5 to TRBJ2-2; D may correspond to TRBD1 or TRBD2 (5 bases each). Looked up from germline, CDR1 is MNHEY and CDR2 is SVGAGI. Between the trimmed V and J ends, which lost 2 bases and 5 bases, there was a span of 9 bases. This CDR3 has 14 amino acids.

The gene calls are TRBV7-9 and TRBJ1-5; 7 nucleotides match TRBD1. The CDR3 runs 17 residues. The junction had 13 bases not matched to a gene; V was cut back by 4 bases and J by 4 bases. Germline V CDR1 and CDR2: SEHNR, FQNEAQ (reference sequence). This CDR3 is CASSSPNTGEGNQPQHF. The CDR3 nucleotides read TGTGCCAGCAGCTCCCCAAACACAGGGGAGGGGAATCAGCCCCAGCATTTT.

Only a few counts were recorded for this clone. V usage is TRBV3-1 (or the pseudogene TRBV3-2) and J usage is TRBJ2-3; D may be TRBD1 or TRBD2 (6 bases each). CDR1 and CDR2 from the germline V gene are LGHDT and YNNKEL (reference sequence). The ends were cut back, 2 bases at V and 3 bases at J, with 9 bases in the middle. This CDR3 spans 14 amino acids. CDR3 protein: CASSQRGRTDTQYF. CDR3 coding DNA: TGTGCCAGCAGCCAAAGGGGGAGGACAGATACGCAGTATTTT.